One and the same sample provided the 21 T cell receptor beta chains below, sequenced in a study of blood T cell repertoires in COVID-19. Here immunoSEQ multiplex PCR was the method, and the copy in TCRdb shows in-frame clones only, minus some. The sample contains about 180,000 clones, 70% to 90% of which appear only once. What was sequenced was peripheral blood. The receptors shown here come from a man aged 45-65 years with active or convalescent COVID-19.

The chain combines TRBV2 with TRBJ1-6; a weak D match, TRBD1 (6 bases). The CDR3 runs to 14 residues. Trimming cost V 2 bases and J 6 bases, with 8 bases left between them. CDR1 is SNHLY, CDR2 FYNNEI, per germline. In nucleotides, the CDR3 is TGTGCCAGCAGTGAAAGGGGGGGTAATTCACCCCTCCACTTT. Its translation: CASSERGGNSPLHF.

V is TRBV27 and J is TRBJ1-1; 7 bases are shared with TRBD1. There are 13 residues in the CDR3. The ends lost 9 bases at V and 3 bases at J; junction bases unmatched: 7. The germline gives CDR1 MNHEY, CDR2 SMNVEV (reference sequence). CDR3 in DNA: TGTGCCAGTAAAAAAACAGGGGACACTGAAGCTTTCTTT. It specifies CASKKTGDTEAFF.

The chain is built from TRBV5-1 and TRBJ2-7; 11 nucleotides match TRBD2. The trim removed 4 bases at V and 0 bases at J, leaving 3 bases unmatched. This CDR3 region has 15 residues. The V gene's germline CDR1 is SGHRS and CDR2 YFSETQ. This CDR3 reads CASSLGTSGSYEQYF. CDR3 sequence (DNA): TGCGCCAGCAGCCTGGGGACTAGCGGCTCCTACGAGCAGTACTTC. The complete variable domain, with remaining parts taken from reference TRBV5-1 and TRBJ2-7, reads KAGVTQTPRYLIKTRGQQVTLSCSPISGHRSVSWYQQTPGQGLQFLFEYFSETQRNKGNFPGRFSGRQFSNSRSEMNVSTLELGDSALYLCASSLGTSGSYEQYFGPGTRLTVT.

The V and J genes are TRBV6-2 or TRBV6-3 and TRBJ2-2, with D possibly matching TRBD1 (6 bases). Germline CDR1 reads MNHEY; CDR2 reads SVGEGT. The CDR3 loop spans 15 amino acids. With 0 bases removed from V and 8 bases from J, the gap between germline ends came to 13 bases. CDR3 sequence: CASSYSQGYGGELFF. The CDR3 coding sequence is TGTGCCAGCAGTTACTCGCAGGGGTACGGTGGGGAGCTGTTTTTT.

The J gene is TRBJ2-1, the V gene TRBV9, with a weak D call TRBD1 (5 bases). V shed 4 bases and J shed 5 bases, with 16 bases lying between them. Germline V CDR1 and CDR2: SGDLS, YYNGEE. The CDR3 contains 15 residues. The CDR3 nucleotides read TGTGCCAGCAGCCCGACCGGACAAACGAACAATGAGCAGTTCTTC. As protein: CASSPTGQTNNEQFF.

The chain combines TRBV7-3 with TRBJ2-1, with TRBD1 as a possible D gene (6 bases). V gave up 6 bases and J gave up 3 bases, with 9 bases separating them. This CDR3 has 13 amino acids. Germline CDR1 and CDR2: SGHTA and FQGTGA. For the CDR3, the DNA is TGTGCCAGCAGTTTGGACAGCTACAATGAGCAGTTCTTC. Translating gives CASSLDSYNEQFF.

The V and J genes are TRBV3-1 (or the pseudogene TRBV3-2) and TRBJ2-4; 9 positions match TRBD1. CDR3 length: 21 residues. Germline trimming cut 0 bases from V and 1 base from J; bases unmatched to any gene: 16. Germline-derived CDR1 and CDR2 are LGHDT and YNNKEL (reference sequence). This chain's CDR3 is CASSQEWGTGGAESAKNIQYF. The CDR3 DNA follows: TGTGCCAGCAGCCAAGAGTGGGGAACAGGGGGCGCCGAGTCGGCCAAAAACATTCAGTACTTC.

V gene TRBV5-4 combines with J gene TRBJ1-2; D is uncertain. Germline-derived CDR1 and CDR2 are SGHNT and YYREEE (reference sequence). The CDR3 has 12 residues. Deletions cut 2 bases from V and 6 bases from J, with 8 bases between. CDR3 in DNA: TGTGCCAGCAGCTTTATTGCGGATGGCTACACCTTC. Protein sequence: CASSFIADGYTF.

This chain connects TRBV5-1 to TRBJ1-1; D is unclear. There are 15 residues in the CDR3. Trimming stripped 0 bases from V and 2 bases from J, with 11 bases between. Germline V CDR1 and CDR2: SGHRS, YFSETQ. This CDR3 is CASSLAGQQNTEAFF. CDR3 nucleotide sequence: TGCGCCAGCAGCTTGGCAGGTCAGCAAAACACTGAAGCTTTCTTT.

V usage is TRBV24-1 and J usage is TRBJ2-3; D is possibly TRBD1 (6 bases). Germline CDR1 and CDR2: KGHDR and SFDVKD. Trimming took 2 bases from V and 1 from J, leaving 6 bases between them. This CDR3 comprises 14 residues. The CDR3 loop is CATSDYRGTDTQYF. The CDR3 region has the DNA TGTGCCACCAGTGATTACAGGGGCACAGATACGCAGTATTTT.

The gene calls are TRBV7-2 and TRBJ1-2; TRBD1 aligns across 9 bases. Per germline, CDR1 SGHTA and CDR2 FQGNSA. The CDR3 runs 13 residues. V lost 5 bases, J lost 8 bases, and 6 bases stayed unmatched. The CDR3 spells CASSTTGGRGYTF. CDR3 coding DNA: TGTGCCAGCAGCACCACAGGGGGCAGGGGCTACACCTTC.

V and J are TRBV11-2 and TRBJ1-4; 9 nucleotides align to TRBD1. J was trimmed by 6 bases and V by 6 bases; bases with no gene match: 11. The CDR3 is 16 amino acids. Germline CDR1 SGHAT, CDR2 FQNNGV. CDR3 coding DNA: TGTGCCAGCAGTTCCGGACAGGGGCTTTCTTATGAAAAACTGTTTTTT. Translated, it gives CASSSGQGLSYEKLFF.

The chain links TRBV7-9 to TRBJ1-5; 7 bases are a match to TRBD1. CDR1 and CDR2 from the germline V gene are SEHNR and FQNEAQ (reference sequence). CDR3 length: 16 residues. Trimming removed 5 bases from V and 0 bases from J; junction bases left unmatched: 7. The CDR3 spells CASSRGDSNSNQPQHF. DNA for the CDR3: TGTGCCAGCAGCCGCGGGGACAGTAATAGCAATCAGCCCCAGCATTTT.

This clone was seen a handful of times. The chain couples TRBV28 to TRBJ1-6; D might be TRBD1 (5 bases). Germline values: CDR1 MDHEN, CDR2 SYDVKM. V was clipped by 8 bases and J by 9 bases, with 8 bases between them. The CDR3 is made up of 11 amino acids. The CDR3 sequence: CASRQGSPLHF. CDR3 bases: TGTGCCAGCCGCCAGGGTTCACCCCTCCACTTT.

V usage is TRBV3-1 (or the pseudogene TRBV3-2) and J usage is TRBJ1-4; tentative D call: TRBD1 (5 bases). Germline values: CDR1 LGHDT, CDR2 YNNKEL (reference sequence). The germline V and J ends were trimmed by 1 base and 1 base, with 13 bases remaining between them. The CDR3 loop spans 17 amino acids. CDR3 residues: CASSQVLGQGTNEKLFF. CDR3 sequence (DNA): TGTGCCAGCAGCCAAGTTCTCGGTCAGGGAACTAATGAAAAACTGTTTTTT.

The V gene is TRBV11-1, the J gene TRBJ2-3, with 7 bases that match TRBD2. This CDR3 has 15 residues. Trimming cost V 5 bases and J 0 bases; bases outside gene matches: 5. The germline V gene encodes CDR1 SGHAT and CDR2 FQDESV (reference sequence). CDR3 in DNA: TGTGCCAGCAGCGCGCGGGGGTGGAGCACAGATACGCAGTATTTT. Protein: CASSARGWSTDTQYF. Combining the CDR3 with reference TRBV11-1 and TRBJ2-3 gives the whole variable domain EAEVAQSPRYKITEKSQAVAFWCDPISGHATLYWYRQILGQGPELLVQFQDESVVDDSQLPKDRFSAERLKGVDSTLKIQPAELGDSAMYLCASSARGWSTDTQYFGPGTRLTVL.

The chain recombines TRBV10-2 with TRBJ2-3, with D perhaps TRBD2 (6 bases). Germline CDR1 and CDR2: WSHSY and SAAADI. The germline V and J ends were trimmed by 4 bases and 0 bases, with 11 bases remaining between them. The CDR3 runs 15 residues. CDR3 amino acids: CASSVLSGSTDTQYF. The CDR3 nucleotides are TGCGCCAGCAGTGTCTTGAGCGGGAGCACAGATACGCAGTATTTT.

The rearrangement uses TRBV28 and TRBJ2-5, with a possible D match to TRBD1 (6 bases). Looked up from germline, CDR1 is MDHEN and CDR2 is SYDVKM. This CDR3 region has 14 residues. V was clipped by 6 bases and J by 2 bases, with 13 bases between them. CDR3 sequence (DNA): TGTGCCAGCAGCAAACAGGGTACTCAAGAGACCCAGTACTTC. Protein: CASSKQGTQETQYF. Looking up the rest from reference TRBV28 and TRBJ2-5 gives the full variable domain: DVKVTQSSRYLVKRTGEKVFLECVQDMDHENMFWYRQDPGLGLRLIYFSYDVKMKEKGDIPEGYSVSREKKERFSLILESASTNQTSMYLCASSKQGTQETQYFGPGTRLLVL.

This clone was seen a single time. The chain carries TRBV6-5 and TRBJ1-1; 9 nucleotides line up with TRBD1. This CDR3 region has 14 residues. Trimming took 6 bases from V and 5 from J; bases not matched to a gene: 7. From germline, CDR1 is MNHEY and CDR2 SVGAGI. The CDR3 is CASRGDREGTEAFF. CDR3 nucleotides: TGTGCCAGCAGGGGGGACAGGGAGGGGACTGAAGCTTTCTTT.

The J gene is TRBJ2-1, the V gene TRBV4-2, with 10 bases identical to TRBD2. With 5 bases clipped from V and 4 bases from J, the junction kept 8 bases outside the gene matches. Germline V gives CDR1 LGHNA, CDR2 YNFKEQ. There are 16 residues in the CDR3. DNA for the CDR3: TGTGCCAGCAGCGAGCCCGGGACTAGCGAGTACAATGAGCAGTTCTTC. Its protein is CASSEPGTSEYNEQFF.

The rearrangement joins TRBV11-2 to TRBJ2-1; the match to TRBD2 covers 16 bases. This CDR3 region has 19 residues. With 5 bases clipped from V and 3 bases from J, the junction kept 10 bases outside the gene matches. Germline loops: CDR1 SGHAT, CDR2 FQNNGV. This CDR3 reads CASSAHPGLAGGLYNEQFF. Here the CDR3 DNA reads TGTGCCAGCAGCGCCCATCCGGGACTAGCGGGAGGGCTCTACAATGAGCAGTTCTTC.